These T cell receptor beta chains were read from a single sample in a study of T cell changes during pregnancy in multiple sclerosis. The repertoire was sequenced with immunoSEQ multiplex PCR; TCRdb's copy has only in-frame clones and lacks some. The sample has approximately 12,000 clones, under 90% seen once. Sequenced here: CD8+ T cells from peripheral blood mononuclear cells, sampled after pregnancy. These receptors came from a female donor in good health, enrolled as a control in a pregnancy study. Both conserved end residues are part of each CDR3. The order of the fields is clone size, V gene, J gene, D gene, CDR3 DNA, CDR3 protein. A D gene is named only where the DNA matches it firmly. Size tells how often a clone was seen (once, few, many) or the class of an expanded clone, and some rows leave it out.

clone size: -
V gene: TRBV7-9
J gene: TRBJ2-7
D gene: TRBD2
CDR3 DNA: TGTGCCAGCAGCCTGGGACTAGCGGGAGGGCCCCTAGACGAGCAGTACTTC
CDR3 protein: CASSLGLAGGPLDEQYF

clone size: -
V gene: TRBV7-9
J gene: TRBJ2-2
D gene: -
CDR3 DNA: TGTGCCAGCAGCTTAGTGACAGGGACTACCGGGGAGCTGTTTTTT
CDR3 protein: CASSLVTGTTGELFF

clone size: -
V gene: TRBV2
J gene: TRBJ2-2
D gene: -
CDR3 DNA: TGTGCCAGCACTCAAAGGGGGGGCGCGAACACCGGGGAGCTGTTTTTT
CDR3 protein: CASTQRGGANTGELFF

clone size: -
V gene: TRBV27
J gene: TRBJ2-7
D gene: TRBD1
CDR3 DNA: TGTGCCAGCAGTTTATACGGGCAGGGGGCTGGCGTGCAGTACTTC
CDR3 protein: CASSLYGQGAGVQYF

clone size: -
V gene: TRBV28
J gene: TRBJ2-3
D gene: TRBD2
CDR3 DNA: TGTGCCAGCAGCCTACTAGCGGCTAGCACAGATACGCAGTATTTT
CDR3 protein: CASSLLAASTDTQYF

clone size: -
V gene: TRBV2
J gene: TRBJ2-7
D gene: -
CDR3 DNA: TGTGCCAGCGACCCTGGGGACTCCGGCTACGAGCAGTACTTC
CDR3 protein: CASDPGDSGYEQYF

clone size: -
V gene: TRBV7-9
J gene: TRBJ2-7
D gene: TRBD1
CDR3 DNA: TGTGCCAGCAGCTCTGGACAGGGGGCAGTCGAGCAGTACTTC
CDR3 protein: CASSSGQGAVEQYF

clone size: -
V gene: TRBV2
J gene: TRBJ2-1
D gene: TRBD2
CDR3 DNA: TGTGCCAGCAGTGTGGGACTAGCGGGCTACAATGAGCAGTTCTTC
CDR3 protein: CASSVGLAGYNEQFF

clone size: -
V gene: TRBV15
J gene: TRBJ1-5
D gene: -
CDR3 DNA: TGTGCCACCAGCAGCCCCCCCGGGGGCAATCAGCCCCAGCATTTT
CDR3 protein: CATSSPPGGNQPQHF

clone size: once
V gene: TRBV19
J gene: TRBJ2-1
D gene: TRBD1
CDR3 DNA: TGTGCCAGTAGTATGGGCGGGACAGGGAATGAGCAGTTCTTC
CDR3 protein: CASSMGGTGNEQFF

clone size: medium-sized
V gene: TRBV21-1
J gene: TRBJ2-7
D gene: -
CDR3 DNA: TGTGCCAGCAGCAAGGGGACAGGGGACGAGCAGTACTTC
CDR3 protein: CASSKGTGDEQYF

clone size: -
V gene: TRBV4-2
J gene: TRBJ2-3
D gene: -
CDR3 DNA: TGTGCCAGCAGCCAAGTACTCGGGAGCACAGATACGCAGTATTTT
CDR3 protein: CASSQVLGSTDTQYF

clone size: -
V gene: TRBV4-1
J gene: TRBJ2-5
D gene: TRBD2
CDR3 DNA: TGCGCCAGCAGCCAGGGAGGGGAAGAGACCCAGTACTTC
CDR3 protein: CASSQGGEETQYF

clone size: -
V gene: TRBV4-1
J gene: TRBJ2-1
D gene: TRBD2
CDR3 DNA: TGCGCCAGCAGCCAAGGACGTTTTAGCGGGGGACCGCGGAATGAGCAGTTCTTC
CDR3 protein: CASSQGRFSGGPRNEQFF

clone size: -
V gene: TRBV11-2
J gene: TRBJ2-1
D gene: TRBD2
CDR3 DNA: TGTGCCAGCAGCTTAGGACTAGCGGGAGGGGGGGGCAATGAGCAGTTCTTC
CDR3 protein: CASSLGLAGGGGNEQFF

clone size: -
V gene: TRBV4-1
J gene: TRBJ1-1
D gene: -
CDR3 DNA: TGCGCCAGCAGCCAGCGCTCTAACACTGAAGCTTTCTTT
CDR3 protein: CASSQRSNTEAFF

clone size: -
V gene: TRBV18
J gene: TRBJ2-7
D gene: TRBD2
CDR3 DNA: TGTGCCAGCTCACCACCGCGGGGGACGGGTTCCTACGAGCAGTACTTC
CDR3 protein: CASSPPRGTGSYEQYF

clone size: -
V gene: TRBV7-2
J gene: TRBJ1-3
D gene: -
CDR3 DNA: TGTGCCAGCAGCTTAGAGACCCTCCGGGTAGGAAACACCATATATTTT
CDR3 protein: CASSLETLRVGNTIYF

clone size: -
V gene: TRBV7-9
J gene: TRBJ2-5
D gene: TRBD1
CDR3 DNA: TGTGCCAGCAGCTTAGGCCAGGGGGAAGAGACCCAGTACTTC
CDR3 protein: CASSLGQGEETQYF

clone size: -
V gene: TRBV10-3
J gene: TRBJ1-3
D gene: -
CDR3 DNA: TGTGCCATCAGGGACAACCGAAACACCATATATTTT
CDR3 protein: CAIRDNRNTIYF

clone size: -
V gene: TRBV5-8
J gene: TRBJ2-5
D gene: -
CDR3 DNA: TGTGCCAGCAGCTTGGCCTTTAGCGGAGCCCCCGGACAAGAGACCCAGTACTTC
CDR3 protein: CASSLAFSGAPGQETQYF

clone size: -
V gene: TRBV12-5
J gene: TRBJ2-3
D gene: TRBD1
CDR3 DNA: TGTGCTAGTGGGCTGGAAAGGACAGGAAGGCCCCTAGATACGCAGTATTTT
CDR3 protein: CASGLERTGRPLDTQYF

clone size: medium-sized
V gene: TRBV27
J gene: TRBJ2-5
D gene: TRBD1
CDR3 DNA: TGTGCCAGCAGCCCGAGGGAGGGACAGGGCCGGAAGACCCAGTACTTC
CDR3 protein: CASSPREGQGRKTQYF

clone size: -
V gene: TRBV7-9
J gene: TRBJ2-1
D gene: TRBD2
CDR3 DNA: TGTGCCAGCCTAGCGGGGGGTTACAATGAGCAGTTCTTC
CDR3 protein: CASLAGGYNEQFF

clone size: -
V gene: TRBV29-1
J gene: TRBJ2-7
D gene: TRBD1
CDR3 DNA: TGCAGCGTTCGACCTTTACAGGGGTCCCGCGAGCAGTACTTC
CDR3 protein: CSVRPLQGSREQYF

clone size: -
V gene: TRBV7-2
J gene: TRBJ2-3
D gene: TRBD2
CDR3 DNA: TGTGCCAGCAGCAAGGGACTAGCGGGGGGGCGTGATACGCAGTATTTT
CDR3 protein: CASSKGLAGGRDTQYF

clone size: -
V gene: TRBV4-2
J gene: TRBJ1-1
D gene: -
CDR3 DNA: TGTGCCAGCAGCCAAGAAAGGGGTTTCACTGAAGCTTTCTTT
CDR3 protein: CASSQERGFTEAFF

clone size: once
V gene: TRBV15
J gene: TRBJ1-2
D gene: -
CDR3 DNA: TGTGCCACCAGCAGAGATCGACAGTTTAGCTATGGCTACACCTTC
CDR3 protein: CATSRDRQFSYGYTF

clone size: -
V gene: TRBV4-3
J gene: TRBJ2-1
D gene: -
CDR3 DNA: TGCGCCAGCAGCCAAGGGACAGAATATGAGCAGTTCTTC
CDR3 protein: CASSQGTEYEQFF

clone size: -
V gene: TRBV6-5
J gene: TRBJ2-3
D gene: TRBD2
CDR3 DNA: TGTGCCAGCAGTTCCTTAGCGGGCGAAATAGATACGCAGTATTTT
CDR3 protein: CASSSLAGEIDTQYF

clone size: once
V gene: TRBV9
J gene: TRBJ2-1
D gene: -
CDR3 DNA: TGTGCCAGCAGCGTCCCCAGGGGCCACCCTAGGAGCTCCTACAATGAGCAGTTCTTC
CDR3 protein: CASSVPRGHPRSSYNEQFF

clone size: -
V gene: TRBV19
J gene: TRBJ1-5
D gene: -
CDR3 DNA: TGTGCCAGTAGTATAGAGTCAGCGCTCAATCAGCCCCAGCATTTT
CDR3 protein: CASSIESALNQPQHF

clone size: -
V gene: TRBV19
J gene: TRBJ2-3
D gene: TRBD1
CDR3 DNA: TGTGCCAGTAGTACCTGGACAGGGGGCACAGATACGCAGTATTTT
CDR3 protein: CASSTWTGGTDTQYF

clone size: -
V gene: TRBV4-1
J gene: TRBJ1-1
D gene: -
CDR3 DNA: TGCGCCAGCAGCCAAGATGTTAATAGTGAAGCTTTCTTT
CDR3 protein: CASSQDVNSEAFF

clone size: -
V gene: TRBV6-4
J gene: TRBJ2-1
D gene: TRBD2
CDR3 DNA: TGTGCCAGCAGTCAACTAGCGGGAGAGGCTGAGCAGTTCTTC
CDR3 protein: CASSQLAGEAEQFF

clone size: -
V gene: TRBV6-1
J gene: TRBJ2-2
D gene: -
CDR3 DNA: TGTGCCAGCAGTGAAGGGGGGGGGCCCGGGGAGCTGTTTTTT
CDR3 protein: CASSEGGGPGELFF

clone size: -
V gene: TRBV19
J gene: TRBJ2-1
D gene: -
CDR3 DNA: TGTGCCAGTAGTCTTGGGCAGGGCCCCTACAATGAGCAGTTCTTC
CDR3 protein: CASSLGQGPYNEQFF

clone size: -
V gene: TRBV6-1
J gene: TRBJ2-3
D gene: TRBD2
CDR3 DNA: TGTGCCAGCAGTTCCGGGACTAGCGGAGCCGATACGCAGTATTTT
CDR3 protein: CASSSGTSGADTQYF

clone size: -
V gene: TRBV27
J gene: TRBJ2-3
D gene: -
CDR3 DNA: TGTGCCACCGCCCAGACAGTTCGGTTCACAGATACGCAGTATTTT
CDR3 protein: CATAQTVRFTDTQYF

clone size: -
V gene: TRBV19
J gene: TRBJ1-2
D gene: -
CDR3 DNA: TGTGCCAGTAGTAAGAGGGAGGGACACATCTATGGCTACACCTTC
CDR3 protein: CASSKREGHIYGYTF

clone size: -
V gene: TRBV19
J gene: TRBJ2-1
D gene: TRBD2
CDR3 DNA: TGTGCCAGTAGCCCGCTAGCGGGAGCTCGGAATGAGCAGTTCTTC
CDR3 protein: CASSPLAGARNEQFF

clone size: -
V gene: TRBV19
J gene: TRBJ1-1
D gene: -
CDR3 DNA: -
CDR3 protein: CASTSGGTEAFF

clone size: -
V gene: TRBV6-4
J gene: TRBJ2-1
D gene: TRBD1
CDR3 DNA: TGTGCCAGCAGTGAAGGGACAGGGCAACTGGGTGAGCAGTTCTTC
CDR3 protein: CASSEGTGQLGEQFF

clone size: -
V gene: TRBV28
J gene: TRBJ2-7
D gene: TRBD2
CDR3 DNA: TGTGCCAGCATCTGGACTAGCGGGAAGTCCTACGAGCAGTACTTC
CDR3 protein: CASIWTSGKSYEQYF